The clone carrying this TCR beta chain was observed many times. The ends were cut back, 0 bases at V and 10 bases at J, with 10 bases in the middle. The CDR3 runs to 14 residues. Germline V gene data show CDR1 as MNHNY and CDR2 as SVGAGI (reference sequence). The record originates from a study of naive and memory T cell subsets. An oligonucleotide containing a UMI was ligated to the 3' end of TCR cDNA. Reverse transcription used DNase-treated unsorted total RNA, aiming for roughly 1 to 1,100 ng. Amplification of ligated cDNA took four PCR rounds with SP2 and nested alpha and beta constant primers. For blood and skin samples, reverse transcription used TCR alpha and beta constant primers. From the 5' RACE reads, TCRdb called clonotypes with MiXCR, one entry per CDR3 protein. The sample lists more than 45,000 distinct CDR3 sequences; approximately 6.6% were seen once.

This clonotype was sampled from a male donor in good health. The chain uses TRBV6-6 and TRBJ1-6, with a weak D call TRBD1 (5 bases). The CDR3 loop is CASSYSGGGSPLHF. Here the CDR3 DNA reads TGTGCCAGCAGTTACTCGGGTGGGGGATCACCCCTCCACTTT.